This TCR beta chain originates from a study of spatial heterogeneity in lung cancer. The study's findings and limits: The study found that expanded intratumoral alpha and beta TCR counts tracked tumor mutation counts.

The length of the CDR3 is 15 residues. Germline CDR1 KGHDR, CDR2 SFDVKD. V lost 7 bases to trimming and J lost 0 bases, with 12 bases between them. The time point was: sample taken at primary tumor resection. Sequencing covered unsorted whole RNA taken from tumor, nontumor lung or frozen PBMC. In TCRdb, the 5' RACE reads were re-called with MiXCR into one record per CDR3 protein. The sample holds approximately 2,300 distinct CDR3 sequences; around 15% are singletons and the top ten take more than 8%. This clonotype is categorized as large. The target antigen is unknown. Sequenced material: lung tumor tissue, taken at surgery. This TCR was sampled from a male donor with early-stage non-small cell lung cancer. The V and J genes are TRBV24-1 and TRBJ2-1, with D possibly matching TRBD2 (5 bases). The CDR3 loop reads CATRGRGVSYNEQFF. DNA of the CDR3: TGTGCCACCAGGGGCCGGGGAGTCTCCTACAATGAGCAGTTCTTC.